Sequencing of this TCR beta chain was carried out in a study of blood T cell repertoires in COVID-19. Looking at the study overall: Collection of acute and convalescent COVID-19 samples took place in the United States, Italy and Spain. Sources were T cells, B-cell-depleted T cells, or PBMCs; the material itself was cDNA or gDNA.

Methods used by the authors: Estimated nucleated cell counts came from reference gene primer amplification. Data came from immunoSEQ multiplex PCR; TCRdb stores just in-frame clones and leaves some out. That table gives V, J and clone size, and the DNA gave D and trimming. The sample has approximately 450,000 clones; about 89% are singletons. The clonotype comes from a woman in her twenties or thirties with acute or convalescent COVID-19. The sequenced sample consisted of peripheral blood.

The CDR3 DNA reads TGTGCCAGTAGTATGCCGGGACAGGGGTACACTGAAGCTTTCTTT. It is translated as CASSMPGQGYTEAFF. V usage is TRBV19 and J usage is TRBJ1-1; 10 bases match TRBD1. This CDR3 has 15 amino acids. The V segment lost 3 bases and the J segment 3 bases; nucleotides outside the gene matches: 4. CDR1 is LNHDA, CDR2 SQIVND, per germline (reference sequence).